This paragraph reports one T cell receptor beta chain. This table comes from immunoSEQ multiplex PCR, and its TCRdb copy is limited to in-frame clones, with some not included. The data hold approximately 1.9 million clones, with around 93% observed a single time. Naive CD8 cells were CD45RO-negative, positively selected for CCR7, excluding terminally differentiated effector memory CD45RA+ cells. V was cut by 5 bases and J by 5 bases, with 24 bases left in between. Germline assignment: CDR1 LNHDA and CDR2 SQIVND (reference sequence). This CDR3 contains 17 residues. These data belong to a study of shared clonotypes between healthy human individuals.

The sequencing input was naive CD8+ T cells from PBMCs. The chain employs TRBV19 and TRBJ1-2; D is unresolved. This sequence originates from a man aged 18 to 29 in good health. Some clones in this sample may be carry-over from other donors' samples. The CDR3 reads CASSPESYNVGVYGYTF. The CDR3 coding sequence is TGTGCCAGTAGTCCTGAGTCCTATAACGTCGGGGTATATGGCTACACCTTC.